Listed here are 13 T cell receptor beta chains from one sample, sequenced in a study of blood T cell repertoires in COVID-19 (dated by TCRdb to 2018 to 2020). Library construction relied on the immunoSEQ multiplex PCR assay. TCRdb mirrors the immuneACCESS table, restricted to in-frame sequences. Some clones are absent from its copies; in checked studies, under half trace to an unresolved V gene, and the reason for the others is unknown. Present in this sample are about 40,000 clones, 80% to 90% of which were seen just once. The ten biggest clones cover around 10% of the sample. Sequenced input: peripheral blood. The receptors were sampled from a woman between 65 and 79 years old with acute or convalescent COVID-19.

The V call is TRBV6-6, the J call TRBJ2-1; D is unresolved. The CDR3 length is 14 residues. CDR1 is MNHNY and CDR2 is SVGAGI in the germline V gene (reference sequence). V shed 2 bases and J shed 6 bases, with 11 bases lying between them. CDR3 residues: CASSYEAIVNEQFF. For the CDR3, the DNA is TGTGCCAGCAGTTACGAGGCTATCGTCAATGAGCAGTTCTTC.

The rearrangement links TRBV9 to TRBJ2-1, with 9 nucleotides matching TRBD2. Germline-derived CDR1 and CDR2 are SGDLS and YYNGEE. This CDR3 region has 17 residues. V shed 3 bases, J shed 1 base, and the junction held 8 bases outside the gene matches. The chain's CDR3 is CASSAVASGTSYNEQFF. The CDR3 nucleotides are TGTGCCAGCAGCGCGGTAGCTAGCGGGACGTCCTACAATGAGCAGTTCTTC.

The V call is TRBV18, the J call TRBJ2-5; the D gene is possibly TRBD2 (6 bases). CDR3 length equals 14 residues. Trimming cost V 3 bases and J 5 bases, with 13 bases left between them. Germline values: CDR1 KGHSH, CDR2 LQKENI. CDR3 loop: CASSPWRGVETQYF. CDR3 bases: TGTGCCAGCTCACCCTGGCGCGGGGTGGAGACCCAGTACTTC.

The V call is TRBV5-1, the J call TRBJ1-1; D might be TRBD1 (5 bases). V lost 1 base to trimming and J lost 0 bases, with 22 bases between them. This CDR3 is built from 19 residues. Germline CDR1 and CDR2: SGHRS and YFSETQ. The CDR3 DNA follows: TGCGCCAGCAGCTTGTCTCCGGTAGGAGGGGCCGGGATGAACACTGAAGCTTTCTTT. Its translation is CASSLSPVGGAGMNTEAFF. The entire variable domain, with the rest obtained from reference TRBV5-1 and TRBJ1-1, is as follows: KAGVTQTPRYLIKTRGQQVTLSCSPISGHRSVSWYQQTPGQGLQFLFEYFSETQRNKGNFPGRFSGRQFSNSRSEMNVSTLELGDSALYLCASSLSPVGGAGMNTEAFFGQGTRLTVV.

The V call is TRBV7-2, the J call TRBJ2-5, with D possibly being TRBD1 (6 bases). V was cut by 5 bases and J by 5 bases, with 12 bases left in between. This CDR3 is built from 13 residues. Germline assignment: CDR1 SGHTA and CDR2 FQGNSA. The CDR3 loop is CASSPGVRETQYF. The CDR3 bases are TGTGCCAGCAGCCCAGGGGTGCGGGAGACCCAGTACTTC.

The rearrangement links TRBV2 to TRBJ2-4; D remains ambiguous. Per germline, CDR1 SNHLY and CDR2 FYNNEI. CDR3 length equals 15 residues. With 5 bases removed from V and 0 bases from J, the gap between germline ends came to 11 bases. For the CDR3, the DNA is TGTGCCAGCAGTCCTGAGGTGGCAGCCAAAAACATTCAGTACTTC. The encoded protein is CASSPEVAAKNIQYF.

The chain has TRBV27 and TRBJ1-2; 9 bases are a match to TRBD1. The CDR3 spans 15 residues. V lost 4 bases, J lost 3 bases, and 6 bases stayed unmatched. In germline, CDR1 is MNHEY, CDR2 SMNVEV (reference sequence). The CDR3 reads CASSSPTGGYYGYTF. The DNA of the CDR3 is TGTGCCAGCAGTTCGCCGACAGGGGGTTACTATGGCTACACCTTC.

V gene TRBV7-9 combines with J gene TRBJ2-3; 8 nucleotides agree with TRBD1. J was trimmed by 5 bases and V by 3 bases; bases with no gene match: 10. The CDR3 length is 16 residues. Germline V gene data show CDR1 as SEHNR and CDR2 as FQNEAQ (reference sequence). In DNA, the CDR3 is TGTGCCAGCAGCTTTGCAGGGGGCATTCTTGGAGATACGCAGTATTTT. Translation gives CASSFAGGILGDTQYF.

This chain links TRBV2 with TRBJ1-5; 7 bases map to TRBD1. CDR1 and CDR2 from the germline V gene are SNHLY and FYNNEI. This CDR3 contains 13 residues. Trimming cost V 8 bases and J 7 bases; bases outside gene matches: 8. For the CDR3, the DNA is TGTGCCAGCCGACAGGGAGAAAGGCAGCCCCAGCATTTT. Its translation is CASRQGERQPQHF.

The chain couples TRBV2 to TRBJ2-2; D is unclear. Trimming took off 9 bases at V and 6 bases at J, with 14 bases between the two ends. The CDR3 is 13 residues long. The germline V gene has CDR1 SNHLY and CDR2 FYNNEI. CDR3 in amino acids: CASQLIRPGELFF. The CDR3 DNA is TGTGCCAGTCAACTAATTCGGCCCGGGGAGCTGTTTTTT.

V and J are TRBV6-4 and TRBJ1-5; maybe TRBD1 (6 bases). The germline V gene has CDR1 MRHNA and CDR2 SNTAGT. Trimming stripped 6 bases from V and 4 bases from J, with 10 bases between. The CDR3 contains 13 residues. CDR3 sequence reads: CASRGQGNQPQHF. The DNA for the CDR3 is TGTGCCAGCAGGGGGCAGGGGAATCAGCCCCAGCATTTT.

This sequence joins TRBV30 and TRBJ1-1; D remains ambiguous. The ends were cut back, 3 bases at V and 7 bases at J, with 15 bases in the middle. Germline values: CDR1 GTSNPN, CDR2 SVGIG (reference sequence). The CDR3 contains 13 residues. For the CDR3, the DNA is TGTGCCTGGAGCCCGAAAGTCGGGAATGAAGCTTTCTTT. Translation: CAWSPKVGNEAFF.

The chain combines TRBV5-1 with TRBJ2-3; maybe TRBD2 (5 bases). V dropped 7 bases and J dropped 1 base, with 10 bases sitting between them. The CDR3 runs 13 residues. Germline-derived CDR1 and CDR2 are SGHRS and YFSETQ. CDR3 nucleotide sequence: TGCGCCAGCCGAAGCGGAGGCACAGATACGCAGTATTTT. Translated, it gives CASRSGGTDTQYF.